A single sample is the source of the 20 T cell receptor beta chains below, sequenced in a study of regulatory T cells in long-lasting Graves disease. Library construction for TCR beta used iRepertoire HTBI primers and Arm-PCR of CDR3 regions. From the multiplex PCR reads, TCRdb called clonotypes with MiXCR, one entry per CDR3 protein. The table lists about 660,000 distinct CDR3 sequences, 30% of them singletons. Time point given: persistent/refractory GD, antithyroid drugs over 5 years with positive TRAb. PBMCs were the source of the RNA used for TCR sequencing. Sequenced material: peripheral blood mononuclear cells (PBMCs), taken when the disease was refractory, from a patient treated with antithyroid drugs. These receptor sequences come from a female donor with Graves disease.

V is TRBV2 and J is TRBJ2-4; D is perhaps TRBD2 (6 bases). CDR1 is SNHLY, CDR2 FYNNEI, per germline. The CDR3 spans 15 residues. The V end lost 3 bases, the J end lost 0 bases, and 9 bases lay between the germline ends. The CDR3 here is CASSENGGAKNIQYF. CDR3 nucleotide sequence: TGTGCCAGCAGTGAGAACGGGGGAGCCAAAAACATTCAGTACTTC.

This chain connects TRBV11-2 to TRBJ1-2; D uncertain. The length of the CDR3 is 18 residues. The germline V gene has CDR1 SGHAT and CDR2 FQNNGV. Trimming shortened V by 1 base and J by 1 base, and 19 bases separated the two germline ends. The CDR3 sequence is CASSLVLQSPTFNYGYTF. The CDR3 nucleotides are TGTGCCAGCAGCTTAGTACTGCAGTCGCCTACGTTTAACTATGGCTACACCTTC. Together with reference TRBV11-2 and TRBJ1-2, the CDR3 gives the full variable domain: EAGVAQSPRYKIIEKRQSVAFWCNPISGHATLYWYQQILGQGPKLLIQFQNNGVVDDSQLPKDRFSAERLKGVDSTLKIQPAKLEDSAVYLCASSLVLQSPTFNYGYTFGSGTRLTVV.

The chain combines TRBV6-2 or TRBV6-3 with TRBJ2-7, with D hard to call. CDR1 is MNHEY, CDR2 SVGEGT, per germline. The CDR3 runs 12 residues. V was cut by 5 bases and J by 0 bases, with 5 bases left in between. CDR3 region: CASSENSYEQYF. The CDR3 DNA reads TGTGCCAGCAGTGAAAACTCCTACGAGCAGTACTTC.

The chain links TRBV14 to TRBJ1-2; D gene ambiguous. Deletions cut 3 bases from V and 1 base from J, with 6 bases between. The germline CDR1 and CDR2 sequences are SGHDN and FVKESK. There are 13 residues in the CDR3. The CDR3 is CASSQRNNYGYTF. CDR3 nucleotides: TGTGCCAGCAGCCAGCGGAATAACTATGGCTACACCTTC.

The chain uses TRBV6-1 and TRBJ1-1; D gene uncertain. CDR1 and CDR2 (germline): MNHNS, SASEGT. V lost 6 bases and J 5 bases, leaving 10 bases between the germline ends. This CDR3 contains 12 residues. CDR3 loop: CASSGQYTEAFF. CDR3 nucleotide sequence: TGTGCCAGCAGCGGGCAGTATACTGAAGCTTTCTTT.

The CDR3 loop is CASSPGLGNSPLHF. DNA of the CDR3: TGTGCCAGCAGCCCCGGGCTCGGCAATTCACCCCTCCACTTT. The rearrangement uses TRBV12-3 or TRBV12-4 and TRBJ1-6; D is uncertain. This CDR3 has 14 residues. The V end lost 6 bases, the J end lost 7 bases, and 13 bases lay between the germline ends.

There are a few counts of this clonotype. The chain links TRBV3-1 to TRBJ2-7, with 7 positions matching TRBD2. CDR3 length: 14 amino acids. Per the germline V gene, CDR1 is LGHDT and CDR2 is YNNKEL (reference sequence). J was trimmed by 2 bases and V by 1 base; bases with no gene match: 2. CDR3: CASSQVGRPYEQYF. The CDR3 nucleotides read TGTGCCAGCAGCCAAGTCGGGAGGCCCTACGAGCAGTACTTC.

This clonotype was recorded a few times. The rearrangement uses TRBV28 and TRBJ1-5; 8 bases are shared with TRBD1. The CDR3 loop spans 15 amino acids. In germline, CDR1 is MDHEN, CDR2 SYDVKM. Trimming cost V 2 bases and J 9 bases; bases outside gene matches: 9. The CDR3 protein is CASSLRDRSPRPQHF. As DNA, the CDR3 is TGTGCCAGCAGTTTAAGGGACAGGTCCCCTCGGCCCCAGCATTTT. Full variable domain (outside the CDR3, taken from reference TRBV28 and TRBJ1-5): DVKVTQSSRYLVKRTGEKVFLECVQDMDHENMFWYRQDPGLGLRLIYFSYDVKMKEKGDIPEGYSVSREKKERFSLILESASTNQTSMYLCASSLRDRSPRPQHFGDGTRLSIL.

The chain has TRBV30 and TRBJ1-2, with a tentative D call TRBD1 (6 bases). CDR1 is GTSNPN and CDR2 is SVGIG in the germline V gene (reference sequence). The V and J ends lost 4 bases and 5 bases respectively, with 17 bases between them. This CDR3 region has 14 residues. CDR3 DNA sequence: TGTGCCTGGACTCCCCAACAGGGCAATTATGGCTACACCTTC. It is translated as CAWTPQQGNYGYTF.

The chain links TRBV15 to TRBJ2-7; D possibly uses TRBD1 or TRBD2 (7 bases each). The CDR3 is made up of 15 amino acids. The V and J ends lost 0 bases and 6 bases respectively, with 15 bases between them. Germline V gene lookup returns CDR1 LNHNV and CDR2 YYDKDF (reference sequence). As DNA, the CDR3 is TGTGCCACCAGCAGAGAGGGGCAGGGGGGGGGCGAGCAGTACTTC. Protein: CATSREGQGGGEQYF. The whole variable domain, filled in from reference TRBV15 and TRBJ2-7, reads DAMVIQNPRYQVTQFGKPVTLSCSQTLNHNVMYWYQQKSSQAPKLLFHYYDKDFNNEADTPDNFQSRRPNTSFCFLDIRSPGLGDTAMYLCATSREGQGGGEQYFGPGTRLTVT.

The chain couples TRBV14 to TRBJ2-2; tentatively, D is TRBD1 or TRBD2 (5 bases each). The length of the CDR3 is 18 residues. Trimming removed 3 bases at V and 7 bases at J, with 24 bases between. Per the germline V gene, CDR1 is SGHDN and CDR2 is FVKESK. The CDR3 sequence is CASSQWGRGRSSDGELFF. The DNA of the CDR3 is TGTGCCAGCAGCCAGTGGGGCCGGGGCAGGTCTTCTGACGGGGAGCTGTTTTTT.

V and J are TRBV10-1 and TRBJ2-2; 9 bases line up with TRBD2. The V gene's germline CDR1 is WNHNN and CDR2 SYGVQD (reference sequence). This CDR3 has 15 residues. The junction had 8 bases not matched to a gene; V was cut back by 7 bases and J by 5 bases. This chain's CDR3 is CASKAVAGETGELFF. The CDR3 coding sequence is TGCGCCAGCAAGGCGGTAGCGGGAGAGACCGGGGAGCTGTTTTTT.

This clonotype was found many times. The chain carries TRBV28 and TRBJ1-4; no definite D call. This CDR3 has 14 residues. From germline, CDR1 is MDHEN and CDR2 SYDVKM. The ends were cut back, 4 bases at V and 6 bases at J, with 12 bases in the middle. The CDR3 sequence: CASSSSGGDEKLFF. CDR3 bases: TGTGCCAGCAGTTCCTCAGGAGGTGATGAAAAACTGTTTTTT.

The rearrangement uses TRBV2 and TRBJ1-1, with no clear D. This CDR3 is built from 12 residues. Germline loops: CDR1 SNHLY, CDR2 FYNNEI. V lost 5 bases and J lost 7, with 11 bases in between. The CDR3 DNA is TGTGCCAGCAGTTGGAGTGGGAATGAAGCTTTCTTT. It is translated as CASSWSGNEAFF.

This clonotype has more than one count but fewer than ten. The J gene is TRBJ2-2, the V gene TRBV6-5; D call uncertain. CDR1 and CDR2 (germline): MNHEY, SVGAGI. The CDR3 spans 14 residues. V was trimmed by 0 bases and J by 5 bases, leaving 7 bases between them. This chain's CDR3 is CASSYSGTTGELFF. Here the CDR3 DNA reads TGTGCCAGCAGTTACTCGGGAACTACCGGGGAGCTGTTTTTT.

The chain has TRBV7-6 and TRBJ2-7, with 13 bases lining up with TRBD2. The V gene end was trimmed by 1 base and the J gene end by 3 bases; junction bases not matched to a gene: 15. This CDR3 has 20 amino acids. Germline V gene lookup returns CDR1 SGHVS and CDR2 FNYEAQ. CDR3 in DNA: TGTGCCAGCAGCTTAGACCCCCAAGCCATAGGACTAGCGGGAGACTACGAGCAGTACTTC. This codes for CASSLDPQAIGLAGDYEQYF.

This clonotype has only a few counts. This chain connects TRBV10-3 to TRBJ1-5, with 7 nucleotides matching TRBD1. There are 14 residues in the CDR3. V was pared by 4 bases and J by 1 base, with 1 base of the junction left unmatched. CDR1 and CDR2 (germline): ENHRY, SYGVKD. CDR3 in amino acids: CAISGQGSNQPQHF. The CDR3, as DNA: TGTGCCATCAGTGGACAGGGAAGCAATCAGCCCCAGCATTTT.

This clonotype appeared many times. This chain joins TRBV6-5 and TRBJ2-5; a weak D match, TRBD1 (6 bases). The CDR3 totals 16 residues. Germline V gene sequence: CDR1 MNHEY, CDR2 SVGAGI. Trimming removed 3 bases at V and 5 bases at J, with 19 bases between. The CDR3 DNA reads as TGTGCCAGCAGTTATCGGACAGAGCCCCTTGGGGAGACCCAGTACTTC. Its protein product is CASSYRTEPLGETQYF.

The V and J genes are TRBV6-1 and TRBJ2-7; D remains ambiguous. The V and J ends lost 7 bases and 2 bases respectively, with 15 bases between them. This CDR3 has 14 residues. The germline V gene has CDR1 MNHNS and CDR2 SASEGT. CDR3 sequence reads: CASTPPYLAYEQYF. The CDR3 nucleotides read TGTGCCAGCACTCCTCCGTACCTCGCCTACGAGCAGTACTTC.

This chain links TRBV11-2 with TRBJ2-1; 7 bases align to TRBD2. Losses at the gene ends were 1 base for V and 6 bases for J; bases not matched to a gene: 21. Germline CDR1 reads SGHAT; CDR2 reads FQNNGV. The CDR3 runs to 20 residues. The CDR3 spells CASSLGPRTYKRDLPNEQFF. In DNA, the CDR3 is TGTGCCAGCAGCTTAGGGCCGCGGACATATAAGCGGGACCTCCCCAATGAGCAGTTCTTC. Filled out from reference TRBV11-2 and TRBJ2-1, the complete variable domain reads EAGVAQSPRYKIIEKRQSVAFWCNPISGHATLYWYQQILGQGPKLLIQFQNNGVVDDSQLPKDRFSAERLKGVDSTLKIQPAKLEDSAVYLCASSLGPRTYKRDLPNEQFFGPGTRLTVL.